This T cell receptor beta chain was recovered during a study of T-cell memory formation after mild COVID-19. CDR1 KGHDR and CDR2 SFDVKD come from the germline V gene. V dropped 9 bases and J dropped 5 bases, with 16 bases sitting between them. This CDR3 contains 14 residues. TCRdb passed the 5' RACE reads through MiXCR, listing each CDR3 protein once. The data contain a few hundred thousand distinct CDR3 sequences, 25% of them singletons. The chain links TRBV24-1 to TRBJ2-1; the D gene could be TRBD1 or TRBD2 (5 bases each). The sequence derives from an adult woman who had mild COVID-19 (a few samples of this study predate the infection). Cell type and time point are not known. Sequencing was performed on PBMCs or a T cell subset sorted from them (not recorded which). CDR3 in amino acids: CATRALGENNEQFF. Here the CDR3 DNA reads TGTGCCACCCGTGCCTTGGGGGAAAACAATGAGCAGTTCTTC.